This TCR beta chain was documented in a study of regulatory T cells in long-lasting Graves disease. This clonotype came up many times. Described time point: newly diagnosed GD, antithyroid drugs for less than 3 months. Construction of the TCR library relied on RNA isolated from PBMCs. Guidelines of the American Thyroid Association were used to diagnose Graves' disease. iRepertoire HTBI primers and Arm-PCR of CDR3 regions built TCR beta libraries. TCRdb independently ran MiXCR on the multiplex PCR reads; one entry per CDR3 protein. Altogether around 320,000 distinct CDR3 sequences are present, around 17% being singletons, with the ten largest covering roughly 30%. CDR1 and CDR2 from the germline V gene are SGHRS and YFSETQ. The length of the CDR3 is 18 residues. Trimming left V 0 bases short and J 0 bases short, with 13 bases between. These data are also associated with another study on T cells in Graves' hyperthyroidism and ophthalmopathy.

The sequenced sample was peripheral blood mononuclear cells (PBMCs), obtained at new diagnosis, from a patient treated with antithyroid drugs. The source is a man aged 35-49 years with Graves disease. The J gene is TRBJ2-6, the V gene TRBV5-1; D gene ambiguous. The CDR3 loop reads CASSLVGRRYSGANVLTF. The CDR3 DNA reads as TGCGCCAGCAGCTTGGTAGGCAGGCGATACTCTGGGGCCAACGTCCTGACTTTC.